This T cell receptor beta chain was documented in a study of cytomegalovirus exposure and HLA in healthy donors. Whole-study results and caveats: Specificity for CMV antigens was confirmed in vitro for a few of the CMV-associated chains. Immune exposure information available was restricted to CMV serostatus.

Primers included in the PCR were 60 Vbeta and 13 Jbeta primers. Clones were sequenced by immunoSEQ multiplex PCR, and TCRdb holds only the in-frame ones, with some missing. Seen here are 150,000 to 170,000 clones, approximately 75% observed once, and the top ten hold 2.8%. The CDR3 runs 16 residues. V lost 1 base to trimming and J lost 4 bases, with 13 bases between them. The V gene's germline CDR1 is SEHNR and CDR2 FQNEAQ (reference sequence). Worth noting for this clone: The antigen is unknown.

The origin of this receptor is a man aged 18 to 29 in good health and CMV-seronegative. Sequencing input: PBMCs. V usage is TRBV7-9 and J usage is TRBJ2-2, with D possibly matching TRBD1 (5 bases). The CDR3 protein is CASSLESAGLTGELFF. Here the CDR3 DNA reads TGTGCCAGCAGCTTAGAGTCGGCAGGGCTCACCGGGGAGCTGTTTTTT.